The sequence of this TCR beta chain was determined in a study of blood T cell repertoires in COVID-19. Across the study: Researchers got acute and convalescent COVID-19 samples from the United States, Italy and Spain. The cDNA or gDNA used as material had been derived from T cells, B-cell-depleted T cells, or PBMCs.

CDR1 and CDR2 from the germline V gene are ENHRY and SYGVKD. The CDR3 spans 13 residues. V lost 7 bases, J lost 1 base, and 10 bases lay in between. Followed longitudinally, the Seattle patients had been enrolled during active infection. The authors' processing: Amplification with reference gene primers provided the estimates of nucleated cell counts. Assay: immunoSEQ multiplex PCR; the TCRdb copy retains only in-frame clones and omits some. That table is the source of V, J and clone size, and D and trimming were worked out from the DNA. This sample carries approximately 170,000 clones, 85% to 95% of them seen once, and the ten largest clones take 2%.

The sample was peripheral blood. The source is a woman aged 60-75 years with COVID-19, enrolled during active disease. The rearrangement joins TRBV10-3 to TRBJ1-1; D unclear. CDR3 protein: CAITGTENTEAFF. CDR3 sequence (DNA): TGTGCCATCACCGGAACAGAGAACACTGAAGCTTTCTTT.